Sequencing of this T cell receptor (beta chain) was carried out in a study of neurological immune-mediated disorders. Turning to the study itself: Relapsing-remitting patients made up about 90% of the roughly 35 multiple sclerosis patients, and secondary progressive patients made up 3. Findings and limits, study-wide: Phylogenetic analysis grouped 18 of 34 multiple sclerosis patients' repertoires together, suggesting a possible repertoire signature.

This clonotype was seen more than once but under ten times. Antigen unknown. This CDR3 comprises 13 residues. The junction had 2 bases not matched to a gene; V was cut back by 6 bases and J by 4 bases. CDR1 WSHSY and CDR2 SAAADI come from the germline V gene. The cDNA was synthesized by 5'RACE incorporating 10-nucleotide random UMIs. TCRdb called the 5' RACE reads again in MiXCR, with one record for every CDR3 protein. The data contain approximately 46,000 distinct CDR3 sequences, around 3.3% of them seen just once; the ten biggest clones take up more than 12%. The sequenced sample was PBMCs. The rearrangement links TRBV10-2 to TRBJ2-3; TRBD1 aligns across 9 bases. This TCR derives from a woman aged 50 to 65 with multiple sclerosis. The CDR3 bases are TGCGCCAGCAGGGGGACAGGGCCAGATACGCAGTATTTT. Encoded protein: CASRGTGPDTQYF.